This T cell receptor (beta chain) came from a study of CD8+CD57+ T cells in acquired aplastic anemia. Looking at the study overall: The DNA of sorted CD4+ and CD8+ cells averaged approximately 3.2 ug. Study results and limitations: Patients and controls were found to share more than 25 CD8+ CDR3 sequences.

TCR beta VDJ and CDR3 profiles were obtained from a genomic DNA template. A single record per CDR3 protein comes from TCRdb applying MiXCR to the reads. The sample lists about 48,000 distinct CDR3 sequences, about 73% occurring once. About this clonotype itself: Its antigen is still unknown.

The CDR3 covers 16 residues. CDR1 SNHLY and CDR2 FYNNEI come from the germline V gene. Trimming removed 1 base from V and 0 bases from J, with 13 bases in between. V usage is TRBV2 and J usage is TRBJ2-7; D perhaps matches TRBD1 (5 bases). The receptor was isolated from a human donor in good health, serving as a control. The sample comprised sorted CD4+, CD8+, or CD8+CD57+ T cells (not recorded which) from PBMCs. The CDR3 nucleotides read TGTGCCAGCAGTGAAGGTCGGCAGGGTCCCTCCTACGAGCAGTACTTC. Amino acid sequence: CASSEGRQGPSYEQYF.